The 24 T cell receptor beta chains below were found in one sample sequenced in a study of regulatory T cells in long-lasting Graves disease. Time point reported: persistent/refractory GD, antithyroid drugs over 5 years with positive TRAb. The TCR library was prepared using RNA isolated from PBMCs. Library construction for TCR beta used iRepertoire HTBI primers and Arm-PCR of CDR3 regions. Each CDR3 protein gets one entry after TCRdb re-called the multiplex PCR reads with MiXCR. This table holds around 400,000 distinct CDR3 sequences, about a quarter found once. The sample in question was peripheral blood mononuclear cells (PBMCs), obtained when the disease was refractory, from a patient treated with antithyroid drugs. These receptors all stem from a female donor with Graves disease.

Note on this clonotype: A much larger clone is a single base away; this may be a read error. The chain recombines TRBV27 with TRBJ1-2; D unclear. The CDR3 has 14 residues. CDR1 and CDR2 (germline): MNHEY, SMNVEV (reference sequence). This CDR3 is CVSSLSRPNYGYTF. DNA for the CDR3: TGTGTCAGCAGTTTATCTCGGCCTAACTATGGCTACACCTTC.

This clonotype was counted at least ten times. The chain is built from TRBV28 and TRBJ2-1, with 8 nucleotides matching TRBD2. V was pared by 2 bases and J by 4 bases, with 10 bases of the junction left unmatched. CDR1 is MDHEN and CDR2 is SYDVKM in the germline V gene. There are 17 residues in the CDR3. The CDR3 nucleotides are TGTGCCAGCAGTTTACCTCCGGGACTAGGGAGGTACAATGAGCAGTTCTTC. It encodes CASSLPPGLGRYNEQFF.

This chain links TRBV7-9 with TRBJ2-6; 8 bases are a match to TRBD2. Germline-derived CDR1 and CDR2 are SEHNR and FQNEAQ (reference sequence). Losses at the gene ends were 4 bases for V and 2 bases for J; bases not matched to a gene: 7. The CDR3 spans 17 residues. The CDR3 sequence is CASSSSGGTAGANVLTF. CDR3 nucleotides: TGTGCCAGCAGCTCCTCGGGAGGGACGGCTGGGGCCAACGTCCTGACTTTC.

This clonotype has a single count. A much larger clone lies one base from this, so it may be a read error. This sequence joins TRBV2 and TRBJ1-4; TRBD1 matches at 8 bases. J lost 8 bases, V lost 0 bases, and 2 bases had no gene match. The CDR3 is 14 residues long. The germline V gene has CDR1 SNHLY and CDR2 FYNNEI. The CDR3 loop is CASSEARGREKLFF. CDR3 nucleotides: TGTGCCAGCAGTGAAGCCAGGGGGCGAGAAAAACTGTTTTTT.

This clonotype has ten or more counts. The chain combines TRBV15 with TRBJ1-5; D remains unclear. The V gene lost 0 bases and the J gene lost 6 bases, with 12 bases spanning the gap. The germline V gene has CDR1 LNHNV and CDR2 YYDKDF (reference sequence). The CDR3 runs to 15 residues. CDR3 bases: TGTGCCACCAGCAGAGATTACGGGTTGGGTCAGCCCCAGCATTTT. This encodes CATSRDYGLGQPQHF. The entire variable domain, with the rest obtained from reference TRBV15 and TRBJ1-5, is as follows: DAMVIQNPRYQVTQFGKPVTLSCSQTLNHNVMYWYQQKSSQAPKLLFHYYDKDFNNEADTPDNFQSRRPNTSFCFLDIRSPGLGDTAMYLCATSRDYGLGQPQHFGDGTRLSIL.

This clonotype was seen at least ten times. This chain links TRBV27 with TRBJ2-7; D unresolved. CDR1 is MNHEY and CDR2 is SMNVEV in the germline V gene (reference sequence). The CDR3 spans 14 residues. V was shortened by 3 bases and J by 2 bases, with 11 bases between the two germline ends. This CDR3 is CASSLVRSAYEQYF. CDR3 nucleotides: TGTGCCAGCAGTTTGGTTCGTTCGGCCTACGAGCAGTACTTC.

This clonotype came up a few times. J is TRBJ1-2 and V is TRBV25-1; maybe TRBD1 (5 bases). The V gene's germline CDR1 is MGHDK and CDR2 SYGVNS. Trimming stripped 4 bases from V and 2 bases from J, with 8 bases between. This CDR3 is 13 amino acids long. CDR3 nucleotides: TGTGCCAGCAGTGCCTGGACAAACTATGGCTACACCTTC. Translated, it gives CASSAWTNYGYTF.

A few counts support this clonotype. This chain connects TRBV6-2 or TRBV6-3 to TRBJ1-5, with D perhaps matching TRBD1 (5 bases). The CDR3 extends over 16 amino acids. Germline CDR1 and CDR2: MNHEY and SVGEGT. V was clipped by 2 bases and J by 7 bases, with 18 bases between them. The CDR3 bases are TGTGCCAGCAGTTACGGTAGGGCCCTCGAGGGGCAGCCCCAGCATTTT. As protein: CASSYGRALEGQPQHF.

This clonotype was counted many times. This sequence joins TRBV11-3 and TRBJ1-5; D gene ambiguous. The CDR3 is made up of 16 amino acids. Trimming pared 1 base from V and 0 bases from J, leaving 10 bases between. Germline values: CDR1 SGHNT, CDR2 YENEEA. The CDR3 loop is CASSLVCRDSNQPQHF. The DNA of the CDR3 is TGTGCCAGCAGCTTAGTGTGTAGGGATAGCAATCAGCCCCAGCATTTT. Together with reference TRBV11-3 and TRBJ1-5, the CDR3 gives the full variable domain: EAGVVQSPRYKIIEKKQPVAFWCNPISGHNTLYWYLQNLGQGPELLIRYENEEAVDDSQLPKDRFSAERLKGVDSTLKIQPAELGDSAVYLCASSLVCRDSNQPQHFGDGTRLSIL.

In this sample, this clonotype turned up many times. The chain links TRBV28 to TRBJ1-2, with D perhaps TRBD1 (6 bases). The CDR3 sequence is 11 residues long. Trimming pared 10 bases from V and 12 bases from J, leaving 18 bases between. The V gene's germline CDR1 is MDHEN and CDR2 SYDVKM. The CDR3 is CATDGGGADTF. Here the CDR3 DNA reads TGTGCCACCGACGGTGGGGGCGCGGACACCTTC.

This clonotype was seen once. The V gene is TRBV9, the J gene TRBJ1-1; D is unresolved. The V end was cut by 0 bases, the J end by 6 bases, with 18 bases between. Germline V lookup: CDR1 SGDLS, CDR2 YYNGEE. The CDR3 runs to 16 residues. For the CDR3, the DNA is TGTGCCAGCAGCGTAGGAGTAGGGAGAGGTGGCTCTGAAGCTTTCTTT. This translates into CASSVGVGRGGSEAFF.

This clonotype showed up just a few times. The chain combines TRBV6-1 with TRBJ1-5; D perhaps matches TRBD1 (6 bases). CDR3 length: 14 amino acids. The V end lost 8 bases, the J end lost 5 bases, and 16 bases lay between the germline ends. CDR1 and CDR2 from the germline V gene are MNHNS and SASEGT. CDR3 region: CASGGGPRDQPQHF. In nucleotides, the CDR3 is TGTGCCAGCGGGGGGGGGCCGAGGGATCAGCCCCAGCATTTT.

This clonotype was detected ten times or more. The genes are TRBV29-1 and TRBJ1-2, with 9 bases aligning to TRBD1. The CDR3 runs 15 residues. Trimming removed 6 bases from V and 4 bases from J; junction bases left unmatched: 12. Germline CDR1 reads SQVTM; CDR2 reads ANQGSEA. The CDR3 loop is CSVGSGQGRVYGYTF. CDR3 bases: TGCAGCGTCGGTTCCGGACAGGGGAGGGTCTATGGCTACACCTTC.

As for this clonotype: A much larger clone differs by one base, so this may be a read error. V and J are TRBV28 and TRBJ2-1; 8 positions match TRBD1. Germline V gene sequence: CDR1 MDHEN, CDR2 SYDVKM. V lost 9 bases and J lost 10; bases outside the gene matches: 14. This CDR3 is built from 14 residues. The CDR3 spells CASIPGTGPYEQFF. In nucleotides, the CDR3 is TGTGCCAGTATTCCCGGGACAGGCCCATACGAGCAGTTCTTC.

V is TRBV14 and J is TRBJ2-3, with 8 bases lining up with TRBD2. The CDR3 consists of 15 residues. Germline V gives CDR1 SGHDN, CDR2 FVKESK. Trimming at V came to 5 bases and at J to 7 bases, leaving 11 bases not matched to a gene. Here the CDR3 reads CASSDTSGPPHTQYF. DNA for the CDR3: TGTGCCAGCAGCGATACTAGCGGCCCGCCCCATACGCAGTATTTT.

On this clonotype: Compared with germline, one end of the junction differs, possibly owing to a read error. The chain combines TRBV28 with TRBJ1-4, with 9 bases fitting TRBD1. Germline values: CDR1 MDHEN, CDR2 SYDVKM. CDR3 size: 15 residues. CDR3 DNA: TGTGCCAGCAGTTCACCCGGGACAGGGAATGAAGAACTGTTTTTT. This translates into CASSSPGTGNEELFF. Supplemented by reference TRBV28 and TRBJ1-4, the full variable domain reads DVKVTQSSRYLVKRTGEKVFLECVQDMDHENMFWYRQDPGLGLRLIYFSYDVKMKEKGDIPEGYSVSREKKERFSLILESASTNQTSMYLCASSSPGTGNEELFFGSGTQLSVL.

This clonotype has ten or more counts. The CDR3 coding sequence is TGTGCCAGCAGCCAACCGGGATCACCAACTAATGAAAAACTGTTTTTT. It codes for CASSQPGSPTNEKLFF. The chain employs TRBV3-1 and TRBJ1-4, with D uncertain. The CDR3 extends over 16 amino acids. The germline V gene has CDR1 LGHDT and CDR2 YNNKEL (reference sequence). Trimming pared 2 bases from V and 0 bases from J, leaving 10 bases between.

The rearrangement links TRBV18 to TRBJ1-5, with D possibly being TRBD1 (6 bases). CDR3 length equals 15 residues. Trimming cost V 0 bases and J 1 base, with 7 bases left between them. Germline-derived CDR1 and CDR2 are KGHSH and LQKENI. DNA of the CDR3: TGTGCCAGCTCACCACCGGGGGCCAGCAATCAGCCCCAGCATTTT. This encodes CASSPPGASNQPQHF.

This clonotype was counted many times. This chain joins TRBV28 and TRBJ2-5; 11 bases map to TRBD1. The CDR3 sequence is 16 residues long. With 6 bases clipped from V and 6 bases from J, the junction kept 12 bases outside the gene matches. Germline assignment: CDR1 MDHEN and CDR2 SYDVKM. The CDR3: CASSPGTGGVMKTQYF. CDR3 DNA: TGTGCCAGCAGCCCCGGGACAGGGGGTGTGATGAAGACCCAGTACTTC.

This clonotype occurred many times. The V gene is TRBV24-1, the J gene TRBJ2-5; D is undetermined. This CDR3 has 14 amino acids. Germline values: CDR1 KGHDR, CDR2 SFDVKD. Trimming pared 4 bases from V and 5 bases from J, leaving 13 bases between. The CDR3 region is CATSESVGQETQYF. CDR3 bases: TGTGCCACCAGTGAATCGGTGGGTCAGGAGACCCAGTACTTC.

There are many counts of this clonotype. The gene calls are TRBV5-6 and TRBJ1-6; D may be TRBD1 (6 bases). The CDR3 contains 14 residues. Germline-derived CDR1 and CDR2 are SGHDT and YYEEEE. V gave up 1 base and J gave up 10 bases, with 12 bases separating them. This chain's CDR3 is CASSLLQGGSPLHF. The CDR3 nucleotides read TGTGCCAGCAGCTTGTTACAGGGCGGGTCACCCCTCCACTTT.

This clonotype was found many times. The CDR3 sequence is CASSRQGPHEQYF. CDR3 DNA: TGTGCCAGCAGTCGACAGGGGCCCCACGAGCAGTACTTC. The rearrangement joins TRBV12-3 or TRBV12-4 to TRBJ2-7; 8 nucleotides line up with TRBD1. The CDR3 runs to 13 residues. The ends lost 5 bases at V and 5 bases at J; junction bases unmatched: 5.

The table lists this clonotype with many counts. CDR3: CSANYRDQETQYF. CDR3 DNA: TGCAGTGCCAATTACAGGGACCAAGAGACCCAGTACTTC. V and J are TRBV20-1 and TRBJ2-5, with D perhaps TRBD1 (6 bases). The V end lost 6 bases, the J end lost 0 bases, and 11 bases lay between the germline ends. Germline V lookup: CDR1 DFQATT, CDR2 SNEGSKA (reference sequence). The CDR3 spans 13 residues.

This chain uses TRBV30 with TRBJ1-4; TRBD1 agrees at 8 bases. Germline V lookup: CDR1 GTSNPN, CDR2 SVGIG (reference sequence). This CDR3 has 14 residues. Germline trimming cut 4 bases from V and 8 bases from J; bases unmatched to any gene: 9. The CDR3 DNA reads TGTGCCTGGATGCCAGGGGGCTACCGGGAAAAACTGTTTTTT. Amino acids: CAWMPGGYREKLFF.